This T cell receptor (beta chain) originates from a study of T-cell reconstitution after alpha-beta-depleted transplantation in children. This clonotype was seen ten or more times. Its target is not known. A TCRbeta library incorporating unique molecular identifiers was prepared. TCRdb reprocessed the PCR reads with MiXCR, giving one entry per CDR3 protein. The data contain about 200,000 distinct CDR3 sequences, approximately 6.3% of them seen just once; the ten biggest clones take up more than 5.5%. J lost 10 bases, V lost 6 bases, and 4 bases had no gene match. Germline values: CDR1 SGHDT, CDR2 YYEEEE. This CDR3 is built from 13 residues. Study-level points and caveats: The study traced high day-60 TCRbeta diversity in some patients to surviving recipient T cells and thymic progenitors. T-cell counts and diversity were attributed mostly to newly produced T cells one year after transplant. It was reported that alpha-beta T cells came from several hundred expanded graft clones (about two months after transplant).

This chain links TRBV5-6 with TRBJ1-6, with 10 bases aligning to TRBD1. This TCR came from a boy aged 2-15 years with acute lymphoblastic leukemia, due to receive a stem cell transplant. Sequenced here: PBMCs, sampled before TCRalphabeta/CD19-depleted stem cell transplant. The CDR3 coding sequence is TGTGCCAGCAACGGACAGGGGGTCTCACCCCTCCACTTT. Translated, it gives CASNGQGVSPLHF.